This T cell receptor (beta chain) was recorded in a study of radiotherapy plus CTLA-4 blockade in lung cancer. The length of the CDR3 is 15 residues. The germline V gene has CDR1 SGHTA and CDR2 FQGTGA. V lost 2 bases, J lost 1 base, and 9 bases lay in between. Generated by immunoSEQ multiplex PCR, the TCRdb table keeps only in-frame clones and is missing some. The profile shows over 50,000 clones, around four fifths of them singletons. This receptor was obtained from a human donor with non-small cell lung cancer who had a partial response to radiotherapy plus ipilimumab. The V call is TRBV7-3, the J call TRBJ1-5, with D uncertain. Specimen: peripheral blood, collected from a patient treated with radiotherapy plus ipilimumab. The CDR3 DNA reads TGTGCCAGCAGCTTAGACAATTGGAGCAATCAGCCCCAGCATTTT. Residues: CASSLDNWSNQPQHF.